Reported below is one TCR beta chain. Authors' methods: Using reference gene primer amplification, nucleated cell counts were estimated. Using immunoSEQ multiplex PCR, the repertoire was profiled, and TCRdb retains in-frame clones only, with some absent. V and J calls and clone size are given by that table; D and trimming were obtained from the DNA. Here the sample spans 150,000 to 170,000 clones, roughly nine tenths being singletons. The data derive from a study of blood T cell repertoires in COVID-19. Study as a whole: Some COVID-19 samples were acute and others convalescent; all came from the United States, Italy and Spain. Sample material is recorded as cDNA or gDNA derived from T cells, B-cell-depleted T cells, or PBMCs.

Germline CDR1 is MGHRA and CDR2 is YSYEKL. V lost 0 bases, J lost 4 bases, and 12 bases lay in between. The CDR3 has 15 residues. J is TRBJ2-5 and V is TRBV4-1, with D perhaps matching TRBD2 (6 bases). Sequenced input: peripheral blood. This TCR was recovered from a man aged 50 or older with acute or convalescent COVID-19. For the CDR3, the DNA is TGCGCCAGCAGCCAAGAAGGGCGGGGAGGAGAGACCCAGTACTTC. Translated, it gives CASSQEGRGGETQYF.